Included here is one T cell receptor beta chain sequence, with context. The data belong to a study of blood T cell repertoires in COVID-19. With 1 base removed from V and 4 bases from J, the gap between germline ends came to 7 bases. The CDR3 covers 14 residues. Germline-derived CDR1 and CDR2 are SEHNR and FQNEAQ (reference sequence). The protocol was immunoSEQ multiplex PCR, while the TCRdb copy is restricted to in-frame clones and leaves out a portion. The sample carries roughly 87,000 clones, less than 80% recorded once. The rearrangement uses TRBV7-9 and TRBJ1-4, with D possibly being TRBD1 (5 bases). Material for sequencing was peripheral blood. The origin of this receptor is a woman aged 80 or older with acute or convalescent COVID-19. The CDR3 sequence is CASSLVQGNEKLFF. CDR3 DNA: TGTGCCAGCAGCTTAGTGCAGGGTAATGAAAAACTGTTTTTT. Based on the CDR3 plus reference TRBV7-9 and TRBJ1-4, the full variable domain is DTGVSQNPRHKITKRGQNVTFRCDPISEHNRLYWYRQTLGQGPEFLTYFQNEAQLEKSRLLSDRFSAERPKGSFSTLEIQRTEQGDSAMYLCASSLVQGNEKLFFGSGTQLSVL.